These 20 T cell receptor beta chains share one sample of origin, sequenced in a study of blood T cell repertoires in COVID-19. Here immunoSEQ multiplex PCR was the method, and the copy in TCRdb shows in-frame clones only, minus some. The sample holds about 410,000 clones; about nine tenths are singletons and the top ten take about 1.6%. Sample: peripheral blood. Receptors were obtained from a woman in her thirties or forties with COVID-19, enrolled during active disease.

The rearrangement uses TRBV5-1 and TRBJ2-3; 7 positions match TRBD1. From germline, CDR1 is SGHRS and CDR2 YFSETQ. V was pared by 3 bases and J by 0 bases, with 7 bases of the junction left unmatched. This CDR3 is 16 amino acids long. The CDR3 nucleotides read TGCGCCAGCAGCTGGCAGGGACAGCCTAGCACAGATACGCAGTATTTT. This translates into CASSWQGQPSTDTQYF.

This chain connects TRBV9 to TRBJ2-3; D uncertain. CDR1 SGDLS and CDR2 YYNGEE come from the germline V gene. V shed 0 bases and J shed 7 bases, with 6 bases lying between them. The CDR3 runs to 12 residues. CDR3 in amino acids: CASSVVENTQYF. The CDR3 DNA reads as TGTGCCAGCAGCGTAGTTGAGAATACGCAGTATTTT.

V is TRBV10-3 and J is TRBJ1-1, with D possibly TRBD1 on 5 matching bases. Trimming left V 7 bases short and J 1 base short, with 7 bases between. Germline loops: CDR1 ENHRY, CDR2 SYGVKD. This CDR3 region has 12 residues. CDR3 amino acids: CAIKGWNTEAFF. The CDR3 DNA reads TGTGCCATCAAGGGGTGGAACACTGAAGCTTTCTTT.

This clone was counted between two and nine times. In DNA form, the CDR3 reads TGTGCCAGCAGTCCCACCGGGACAGGGTTGACCAAACTGTTTTTT. This encodes CASSPTGTGLTKLFF. V usage is TRBV28 and J usage is TRBJ1-4; 9 positions agree with TRBD1. Germline CDR1 MDHEN, CDR2 SYDVKM. The CDR3 contains 15 residues. V was clipped by 5 bases and J by 11 bases; unmatched bases: 12.

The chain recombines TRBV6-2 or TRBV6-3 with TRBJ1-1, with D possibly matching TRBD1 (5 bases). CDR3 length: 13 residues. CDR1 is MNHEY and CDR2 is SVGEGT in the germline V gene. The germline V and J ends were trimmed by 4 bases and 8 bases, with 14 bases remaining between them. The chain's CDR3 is CASSSRGPGEAFF. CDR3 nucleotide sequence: TGTGCCAGCAGTTCTCGAGGTCCAGGGGAAGCTTTCTTT.

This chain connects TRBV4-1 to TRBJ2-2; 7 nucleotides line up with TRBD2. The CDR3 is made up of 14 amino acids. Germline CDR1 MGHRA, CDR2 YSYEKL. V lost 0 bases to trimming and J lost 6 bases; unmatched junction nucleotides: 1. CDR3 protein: CASSQDRGAGELFF. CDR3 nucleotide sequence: TGCGCCAGCAGCCAAGATCGGGGGGCCGGGGAGCTGTTTTTT.

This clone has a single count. Here the CDR3 DNA reads TGTGCCAGCAGCCCTCGGACTAGCGGGAGTTACGAGCAGTACTTC. Translating it yields CASSPRTSGSYEQYF. The chain joins TRBV5-4 to TRBJ2-7; TRBD2 agrees at 13 bases. V was pared by 4 bases and J by 4 bases, with 5 bases of the junction left unmatched. The CDR3 totals 15 residues. Germline-derived CDR1 and CDR2 are SGHNT and YYREEE (reference sequence).

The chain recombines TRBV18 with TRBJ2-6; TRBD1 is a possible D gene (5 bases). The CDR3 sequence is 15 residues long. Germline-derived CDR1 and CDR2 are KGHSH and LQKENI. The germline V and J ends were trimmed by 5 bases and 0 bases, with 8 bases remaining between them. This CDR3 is CASSYQGSGANVLTF. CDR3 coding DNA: TGTGCCAGCTCATATCAGGGCTCTGGGGCCAACGTCCTGACTTTC. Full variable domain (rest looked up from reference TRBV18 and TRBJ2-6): NAGVMQNPRHLVRRRGQEARLRCSPMKGHSHVYWYRQLPEEGLKFMVYLQKENIIDESGMPKERFSAEFPKEGPSILRIQQVVRGDSAAYFCASSYQGSGANVLTFGAGSRLTVL.

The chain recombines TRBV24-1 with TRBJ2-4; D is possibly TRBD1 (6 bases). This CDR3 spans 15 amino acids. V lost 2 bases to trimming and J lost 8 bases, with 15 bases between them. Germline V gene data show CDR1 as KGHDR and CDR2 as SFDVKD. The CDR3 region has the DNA TGTGCCACCAGTGATTCCCGGGACACGGGGTACATTCAGTACTTC. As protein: CATSDSRDTGYIQYF.

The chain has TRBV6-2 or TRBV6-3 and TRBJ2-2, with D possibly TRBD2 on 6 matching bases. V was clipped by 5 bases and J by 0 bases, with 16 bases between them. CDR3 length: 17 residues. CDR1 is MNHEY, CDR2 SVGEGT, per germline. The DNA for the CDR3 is TGTGCCAGCAGTCCGCTAAGAGGCGGGACGAACACCGGGGAGCTGTTTTTT. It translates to CASSPLRGGTNTGELFF.

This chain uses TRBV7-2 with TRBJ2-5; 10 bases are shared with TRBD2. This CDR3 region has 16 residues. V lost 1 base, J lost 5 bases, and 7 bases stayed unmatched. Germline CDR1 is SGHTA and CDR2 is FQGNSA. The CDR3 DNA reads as TGTGCCAGCAGCTTAGGACTAGCGGGCCCCCGGGAGACCCAGTACTTC. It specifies CASSLGLAGPRETQYF.

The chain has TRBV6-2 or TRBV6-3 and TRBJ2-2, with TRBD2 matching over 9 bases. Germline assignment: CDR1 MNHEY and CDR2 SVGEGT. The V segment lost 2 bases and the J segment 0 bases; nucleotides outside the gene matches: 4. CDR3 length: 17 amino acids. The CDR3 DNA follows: TGTGCCAGCAGTTACCGACCTAGCGGGACGAACACCGGGGAGCTGTTTTTT. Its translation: CASSYRPSGTNTGELFF.

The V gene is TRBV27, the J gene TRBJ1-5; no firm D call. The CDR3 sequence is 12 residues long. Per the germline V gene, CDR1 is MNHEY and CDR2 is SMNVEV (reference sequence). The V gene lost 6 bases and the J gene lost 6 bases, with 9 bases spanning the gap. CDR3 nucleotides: TGTGCCAGCAGCCCCCGAGGTCAGCCCCAGCATTTT. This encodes CASSPRGQPQHF.

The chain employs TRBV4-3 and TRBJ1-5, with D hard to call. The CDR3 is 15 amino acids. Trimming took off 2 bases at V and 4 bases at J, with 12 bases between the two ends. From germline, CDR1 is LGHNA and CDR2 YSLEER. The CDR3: CASSQFFVGNQPQHF. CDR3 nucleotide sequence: TGCGCCAGCAGCCAATTCTTTGTCGGGAATCAGCCCCAGCATTTT.

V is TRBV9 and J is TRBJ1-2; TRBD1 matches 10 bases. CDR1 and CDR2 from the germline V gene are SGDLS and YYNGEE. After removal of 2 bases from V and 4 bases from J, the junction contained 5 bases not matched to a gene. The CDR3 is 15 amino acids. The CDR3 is CASSVGGQGTYGYTF. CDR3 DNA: TGTGCCAGCAGCGTGGGGGGACAGGGGACCTATGGCTACACCTTC.

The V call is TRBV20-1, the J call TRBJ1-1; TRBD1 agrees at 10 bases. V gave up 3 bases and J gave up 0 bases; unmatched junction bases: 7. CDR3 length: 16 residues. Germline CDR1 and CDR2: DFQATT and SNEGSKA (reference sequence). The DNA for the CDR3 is TGCAGTGCTAGTGGGGGACAGGGGTGGGTGAACACTGAAGCTTTCTTT. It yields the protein CSASGGQGWVNTEAFF.

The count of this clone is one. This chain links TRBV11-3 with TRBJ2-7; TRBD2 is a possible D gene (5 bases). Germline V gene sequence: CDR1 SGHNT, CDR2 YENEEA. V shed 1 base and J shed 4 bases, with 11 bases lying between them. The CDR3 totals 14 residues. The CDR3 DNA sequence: TGTGCCAGCAGCTTAGTACGGGATTCGTACGAGCAGTACTTC. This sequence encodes CASSLVRDSYEQYF.

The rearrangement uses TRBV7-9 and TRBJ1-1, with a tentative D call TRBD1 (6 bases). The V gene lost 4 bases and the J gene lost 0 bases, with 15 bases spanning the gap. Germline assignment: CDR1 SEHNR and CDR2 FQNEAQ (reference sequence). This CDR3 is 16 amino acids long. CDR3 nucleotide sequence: TGTGCCAGCAGCTCTTACTGGACAGAGATGAACACTGAAGCTTTCTTT. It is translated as CASSSYWTEMNTEAFF.

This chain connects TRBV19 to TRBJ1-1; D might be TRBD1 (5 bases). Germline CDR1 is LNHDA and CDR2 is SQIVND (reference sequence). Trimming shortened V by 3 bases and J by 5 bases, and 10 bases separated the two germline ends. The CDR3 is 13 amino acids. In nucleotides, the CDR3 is TGTGCCAGTAGTATCAGGGTACTAACTGAAGCTTTCTTT. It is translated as CASSIRVLTEAFF.

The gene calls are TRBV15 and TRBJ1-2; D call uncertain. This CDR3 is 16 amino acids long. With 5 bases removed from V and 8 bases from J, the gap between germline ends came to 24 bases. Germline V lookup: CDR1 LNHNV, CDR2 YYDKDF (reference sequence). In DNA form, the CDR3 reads TGTGCCACCAGCGGGAGAAACCTGATCTCCCTCGGGGGCTACACCTTC. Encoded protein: CATSGRNLISLGGYTF.